This TCR beta chain came from a study of radiation and T cells in renal cell carcinoma. TCRdb keeps only in-frame clones here, not all; method: immunoSEQ multiplex PCR. The sample carries roughly 61,000 clones, 70% to 80% recorded once. This clone appeared a few times. The antigen is unknown. Overall study results and limits: Baseline intratumoral clonotype presence is unknown without pretreatment biopsies. Top tumor clonotypes rose in blood 2 weeks post-radiation, then contracted.

Documented time point: blood 4 weeks post-SBRT, at nephrectomy. Treatment meaning: 15 Gy SBRT to primary tumor, nephrectomy 4 weeks later. The CDR3 has 15 residues. Per the germline V gene, CDR1 is MNHNS and CDR2 is SASEGT. Trimming took off 1 base at V and 4 bases at J, with 13 bases between the two ends. The source was blood, collected from a patient whose treatment included radiotherapy and nephrectomy. The rearrangement links TRBV6-1 to TRBJ1-2; D is undetermined. The clonotype was recovered from a man in his sixties with renal cell carcinoma. CDR3 loop: CASSEVWFLSYGYTF. The CDR3 region has the DNA TGTGCCAGCAGTGAAGTTTGGTTTTTAAGCTATGGCTACACCTTC.